The 8 T cell receptor beta chains below all came from one sample that was sequenced in a study of cytomegalovirus exposure and HLA in healthy donors. PCR amplification relied on 60 Vbeta primers (plus 13 Jbeta primers). TCRdb's copy holds only in-frame clones and misses some; the assay was immunoSEQ multiplex PCR. The sample has about 64,000 clones, around 77% seen once. The specimen was PBMCs. The receptor source for this set is a male donor in good health and CMV-seropositive.

This chain joins TRBV27 and TRBJ2-2, with 7 bases matching TRBD1. Unmatched junction bases numbered 8, after V lost 5 bases and J lost 2 bases. This CDR3 region has 16 residues. Looked up from germline, CDR1 is MNHEY and CDR2 is SMNVEV (reference sequence). The CDR3 sequence is CASSPMTGTNTGELFF. The CDR3 DNA is TGTGCCAGCAGTCCGATGACAGGGACCAACACCGGGGAGCTGTTTTTT.

This chain links TRBV27 with TRBJ2-7, with TRBD1 matching over 7 bases. Germline V CDR1 and CDR2: MNHEY, SMNVEV (reference sequence). Trimming removed 7 bases from V and 4 bases from J; junction bases left unmatched: 10. The CDR3 length is 14 residues. CDR3 sequence reads: CASNDRDELYEQYF. The CDR3 DNA reads TGTGCCAGCAACGACAGGGATGAATTGTACGAGCAGTACTTC.

The chain uses TRBV30 and TRBJ1-1; D gene unclear. The CDR3 spans 14 residues. The germline V and J ends were trimmed by 0 bases and 1 base, with 9 bases remaining between them. CDR1 GTSNPN and CDR2 SVGIG come from the germline V gene (reference sequence). The CDR3 protein is CAWSVRYRNTEAFF. In nucleotides, the CDR3 is TGTGCCTGGAGTGTTCGGTACAGGAACACTGAAGCTTTCTTT.

V and J are TRBV7-8 and TRBJ2-6; the D is unclear. Trimming took off 1 base at V and 0 bases at J, with 7 bases between the two ends. This CDR3 is 16 amino acids long. Germline V gene lookup returns CDR1 SGHVS and CDR2 FQNEAQ. The chain's CDR3 is CASSLGSYSGANVLTF. In DNA form, the CDR3 reads TGTGCCAGCAGCTTAGGGAGCTACTCTGGGGCCAACGTCCTGACTTTC.

The genes are TRBV2 and TRBJ1-2; D is unresolved. Germline-derived CDR1 and CDR2 are SNHLY and FYNNEI. This CDR3 is 17 amino acids long. The V end was cut by 2 bases, the J end by 0 bases, with 16 bases between. The CDR3 spells CASSEIQFGSSNYGYTF. CDR3 bases: TGTGCCAGCAGTGAAATACAGTTCGGCAGCTCTAACTATGGCTACACCTTC.

The chain links TRBV5-4 to TRBJ1-3; no definite D call. The CDR3 loop spans 14 amino acids. Germline V gives CDR1 SGHNT, CDR2 YYREEE (reference sequence). V was shortened by 2 bases and J by 0 bases, with 6 bases between the two germline ends. The CDR3 protein is CASSLGSSGNTIYF. The CDR3, as DNA: TGTGCCAGCAGCTTAGGGAGCTCTGGAAACACCATATATTTT.

V and J are TRBV5-1 and TRBJ2-5; the match to TRBD2 covers 8 bases. The CDR3 contains 16 residues. CDR1 and CDR2 (germline): SGHRS, YFSETQ. V gave up 4 bases and J gave up 0 bases; unmatched junction bases: 8. The CDR3 is CASSLGLAPYQETQYF. DNA of the CDR3: TGCGCCAGCAGCCTCGGACTAGCCCCGTACCAAGAGACCCAGTACTTC.

V is TRBV30 and J is TRBJ1-2, with 10 bases that match TRBD1. The germline V gene has CDR1 GTSNPN and CDR2 SVGIG (reference sequence). The ends lost 3 bases at V and 5 bases at J; junction bases unmatched: 3. CDR3 length: 13 amino acids. CDR3 region: CAWSVGQGYGYTF. DNA for the CDR3: TGTGCCTGGAGCGTGGGACAGGGGTATGGCTACACCTTC. Variable domain in full (rest from reference TRBV30 and TRBJ1-2): SQTIHQWPATLVQPVGSPLSLECTVEGTSNPNLYWYRQAAGRGLQLLFYSVGIGQISSEVPQNLSASRPQDRQFILSSKKLLLSDSGFYLCAWSVGQGYGYTFGSGTRLTVV.